This T cell receptor (beta chain) was recovered during a study of blood T cells in healthy people across ages. PBMCs, at least 6 million per sample, were isolated. This CDR3 has 13 residues. V lost 6 bases, J lost 8 bases, and 8 bases stayed unmatched. Germline V gives CDR1 WNHNN, CDR2 SYGVQD (reference sequence). Sample-barcoded 5' priming and a J-beta primer mix drove a second PCR of 7 to 11 cycles. One entry per CDR3 protein results from TCRdb running MiXCR on the 5' RACE reads. The table shows over a million distinct CDR3 sequences, with less than 45% occurring only once. This sequence joins TRBV10-1 and TRBJ1-2, with 8 bases identical to TRBD1. Sample: blood. The receptor's source is a woman aged 18-29 years in good health. The CDR3 is CASSAYRDRGYTF. The CDR3 nucleotides are TGCGCCAGCAGCGCCTACCGGGACAGGGGCTACACCTTC.